The clone carrying this T cell receptor beta chain was picked up one time. As yet, its antigen is unknown. This table comes from immunoSEQ multiplex PCR, and its TCRdb copy is limited to in-frame clones, with some not included. The sample has more than 50,000 clones, 65% to 85% seen once. The sample comes from a study of lymphopenia after photon versus proton radiotherapy. Study results and limitations: Under photons, naive T cells and diversity fell while effector/memory populations rose. In patients who died, overall survival fell as post-nadir TCR diversity dropped more. Better survival with proton therapy was suggested as possible, not demonstrated. After the lymphocyte nadir, photon-treated repertoires showed oligoclonal expansion, especially of CD8+ Temra cells.

Germline V gene data show CDR1 as MNHEY and CDR2 as SVGAGI. The length of the CDR3 is 15 residues. The ends were cut back, 0 bases at V and 4 bases at J, with 9 bases in the middle. The origin of this receptor is a man over 45 with gastric cancer. Sequencing was performed on peripheral blood, taken from a patient treated with photon-based radiotherapy. The chain uses TRBV6-5 and TRBJ2-2; D ambiguous. The CDR3 sequence: CASSYSVQSTGELFF. CDR3 in DNA: TGTGCCAGCAGTTACTCCGTGCAAAGCACCGGGGAGCTGTTTTTT.